This paragraph reports one TCR beta chain. The antigen it binds to is not known. Per-base qualities were not stored, and no clone one base away is much larger. Between the V and J ends, shortened by 4 bases and 16 bases respectively, the junction contains 14 bases. Including cysteine and phenylalanine, the CDR3 has 11 amino acids. Only the CDR3 region is kept as DNA, spanning 33 bases read in frame from base 1. The data belong to a study of blood T cell repertoires in COVID-19 (TCRdb year 2020). As for the study more broadly: Samples covering the acute and convalescent phases of COVID-19 were provided by collaborators in the United States, Italy and Spain. Samples came from the ongoing ImmuneRACE study (first 160 participants) plus 1,254 subjects from 6 global collaborators. Nearly every sample came with metadata listing a de-identified subject ID, COVID-19 status, age in years and sex. Where available, HLA class I and class II types were obtained from metadata supplied by the sample provider rather than from assay-based typing. The dataset comprised deeply sampled blood TCRbeta repertoires from subjects exposed to, actively infected with, or recovered from COVID-19. The prospective study material was composed of cDNA or gDNA derived from T cells, B-cell-depleted T cells, or PBMCs. The repertoires were released in a freely available public database meant as a resource for research on the immune response to SARS-CoV-2. The paper's findings and limits, for the study overall: Clinical and demographic metadata were provided uncurated, with the amount varying by source and participant.

TCRbeta CDR3 regions were amplified from genomic DNA by means of the immunoSEQ Assay, a bias-controlled multiplex PCR. In the original analysis: Nucleated cell counts per sample were estimated from amplification of reference gene primers within the assay. To quantify the absolute abundance of each unique TCRbeta CDR3 rearrangement, sequence reads were collapsed and filtered. Productive Simpson clonality was computed per sample as the square root of Simpson's diversity index over productive rearrangements. Drawn from immuneACCESS, this table holds only the in-frame rearrangements with V and J called that TCRdb kept. Clones are partly lost; checked studies trace under half to an unresolved V gene and leave the rest unexplained. V and J calls and clone size are given by that table; D and trimming were obtained from the DNA. The sample contains some 29,000 clones, about 90% of them found a single time. The ten most abundant clones make up approximately 2.5% of the sample.

Whole blood was collected in K2EDTA tubes by collaborating institutions according to the institutions' own protocols. For TCRbeta analysis, collaborator samples were shipped as frozen whole blood, as isolated PBMCs, or as DNA extracted from either sample type. The TCR was taken from a human donor in a cohort sampled during active COVID-19. The receptor chain draws on TRBV12-3 or TRBV12-4 and TRBJ2-1; possibly the D gene is TRBD2, per 6 matching bases. The material sequenced was peripheral blood. The CDR3 amino acid sequence is: CASSSGRREFF. The DNA sequence follows: TGTGCCAGCAGTTCTGGACGGAGGGAATTCTTC.